This TCR beta chain is drawn from a study of CD8 T cells in ankylosing spondylitis. Whole-study findings and limits: Eight highly homologous variants formed a TCR beta motif that appeared characteristic of ankylosing spondylitis blood. Matched ankylosing spondylitis synovial fluid reportedly contained a significantly enriched population of disease-linked clones. Relatively scarce in peripheral blood, disease-linked clones were CD8+.

Concerning this clonotype itself: What it binds is unknown.

Unmatched junction bases numbered 4, after V lost 1 base and J lost 4 bases. This CDR3 region has 15 residues. Germline V gives CDR1 LGHDT, CDR2 YNNKEL (reference sequence). Library preparation for TCR beta used quantitative 5'-RACE with molecular barcodes. TCRdb called the 5' RACE reads again in MiXCR, with one record for every CDR3 protein. The repertoire holds about 200,000 distinct CDR3 sequences, with about 13% as singletons. Sequenced material: blood, either unsorted or a sorted T cell fraction (not recorded which). This sequence joins TRBV3-1 and TRBJ2-3, with 8 bases that match TRBD2. The receptor's source is a male donor with ankylosing spondylitis or in good health (not recorded which). The CDR3 nucleotides are TGTGCCAGCAGCCAAGTAGCGGGATGGGCAGATACGCAGTATTTT. Encoded protein: CASSQVAGWADTQYF.